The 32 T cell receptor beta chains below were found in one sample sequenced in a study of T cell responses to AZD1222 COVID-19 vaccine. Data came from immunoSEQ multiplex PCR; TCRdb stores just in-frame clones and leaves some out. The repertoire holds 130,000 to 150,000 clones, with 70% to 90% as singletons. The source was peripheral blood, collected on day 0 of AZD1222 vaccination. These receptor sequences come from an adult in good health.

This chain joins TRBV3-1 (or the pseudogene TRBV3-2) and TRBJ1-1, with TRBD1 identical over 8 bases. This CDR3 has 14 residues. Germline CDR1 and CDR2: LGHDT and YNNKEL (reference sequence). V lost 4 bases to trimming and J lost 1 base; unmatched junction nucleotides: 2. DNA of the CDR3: TGTGCCAGCAGCCCGGACAGGGCGAACACTGAAGCTTTCTTT. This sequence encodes CASSPDRANTEAFF.

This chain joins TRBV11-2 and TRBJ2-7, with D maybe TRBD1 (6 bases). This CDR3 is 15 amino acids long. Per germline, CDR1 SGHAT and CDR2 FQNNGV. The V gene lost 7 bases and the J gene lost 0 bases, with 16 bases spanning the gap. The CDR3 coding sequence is TGTGCCAGCACCTACTTACTGGACAGCTCCTACGAGCAGTACTTC. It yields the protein CASTYLLDSSYEQYF.

CDR3 nucleotide sequence: TGCGCCAGCAGCTTGTGGGGTTCGGGCTCTGGAAACACCATATATTTT. Its translation is CASSLWGSGSGNTIYF. The chain uses TRBV5-1 and TRBJ1-3; D unresolved. Trimming stripped 1 base from V and 0 bases from J, with 11 bases between. The CDR3 has 16 residues. CDR1 SGHRS and CDR2 YFSETQ come from the germline V gene.

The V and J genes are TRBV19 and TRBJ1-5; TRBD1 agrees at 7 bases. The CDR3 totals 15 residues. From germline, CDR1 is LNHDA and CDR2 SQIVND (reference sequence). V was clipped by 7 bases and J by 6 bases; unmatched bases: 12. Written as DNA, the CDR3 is TGTGCCAGTACCAGCGACAGGGAGCTAATTCAGCCCCAGCATTTT. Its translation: CASTSDRELIQPQHF. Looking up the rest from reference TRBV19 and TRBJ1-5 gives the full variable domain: DGGITQSPKYLFRKEGQNVTLSCEQNLNHDAMYWYRQDPGQGLRLIYYSQIVNDFQKGDIAEGYSVSREKKESFPLTVTSAQKNPTAFYLCASTSDRELIQPQHFGDGTRLSIL.

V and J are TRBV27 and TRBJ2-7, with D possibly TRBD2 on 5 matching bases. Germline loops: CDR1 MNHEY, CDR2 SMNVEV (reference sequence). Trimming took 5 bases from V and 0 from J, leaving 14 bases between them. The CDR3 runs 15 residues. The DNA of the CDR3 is TGTGCCAGCAGTACTAGGACGGTGAGCTCCTACGAGCAGTACTTC. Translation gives CASSTRTVSSYEQYF.

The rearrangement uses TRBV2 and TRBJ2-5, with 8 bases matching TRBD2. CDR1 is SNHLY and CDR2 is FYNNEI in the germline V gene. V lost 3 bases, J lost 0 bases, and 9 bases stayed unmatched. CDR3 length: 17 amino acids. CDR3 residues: CASSDWGLAGNQETQYF. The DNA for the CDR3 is TGTGCCAGCAGTGACTGGGGGCTAGCGGGTAACCAAGAGACCCAGTACTTC.

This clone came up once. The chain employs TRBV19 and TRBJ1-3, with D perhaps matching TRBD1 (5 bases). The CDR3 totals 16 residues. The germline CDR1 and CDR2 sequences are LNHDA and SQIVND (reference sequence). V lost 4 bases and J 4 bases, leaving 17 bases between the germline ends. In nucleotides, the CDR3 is TGTGCCAGTAGTACTAAATCGGGGGGAGGAGGAAACACCATATATTTT. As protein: CASSTKSGGGGNTIYF. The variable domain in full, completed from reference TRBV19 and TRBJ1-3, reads DGGITQSPKYLFRKEGQNVTLSCEQNLNHDAMYWYRQDPGQGLRLIYYSQIVNDFQKGDIAEGYSVSREKKESFPLTVTSAQKNPTAFYLCASSTKSGGGGNTIYFGEGSWLTVV.

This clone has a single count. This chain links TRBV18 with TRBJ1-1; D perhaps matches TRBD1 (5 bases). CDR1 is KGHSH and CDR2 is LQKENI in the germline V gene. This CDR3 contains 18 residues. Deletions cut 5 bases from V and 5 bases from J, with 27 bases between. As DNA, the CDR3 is TGTGCCAGCTCATTGAAGCAGGGAGGACCGAGTGGTGGGACTGAAGCTTTCTTT. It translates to CASSLKQGGPSGGTEAFF. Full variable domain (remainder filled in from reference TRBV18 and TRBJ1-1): NAGVMQNPRHLVRRRGQEARLRCSPMKGHSHVYWYRQLPEEGLKFMVYLQKENIIDESGMPKERFSAEFPKEGPSILRIQQVVRGDSAAYFCASSLKQGGPSGGTEAFFGQGTRLTVV.

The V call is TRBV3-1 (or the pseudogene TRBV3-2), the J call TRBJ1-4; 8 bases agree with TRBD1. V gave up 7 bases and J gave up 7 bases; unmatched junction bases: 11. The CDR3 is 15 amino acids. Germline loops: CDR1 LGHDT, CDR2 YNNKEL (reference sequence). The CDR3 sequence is CASKNDGTGGEKLFF. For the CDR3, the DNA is TGTGCCAGCAAAAATGACGGGACAGGAGGTGAAAAACTGTTTTTT.

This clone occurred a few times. The CDR3 region has the DNA TGTGCTAGTGACCCGGGGACAGGGGTTGAAGCTTTCTTT. It is translated as CASDPGTGVEAFF. The chain has TRBV12-5 and TRBJ1-1, with 10 bases fitting TRBD1. This CDR3 is 13 amino acids long. The junction had 6 bases not matched to a gene; V was cut back by 7 bases and J by 7 bases. Germline loops: CDR1 LGHNT, CDR2 FRNRAP. The entire variable domain, with the rest obtained from reference TRBV12-5 and TRBJ1-1, is as follows: DARVTQTPRHKVTEMGQEVTMRCQPILGHNTVFWYRQTMMQGLELLAYFRNRAPLDDSGMPKDRFSAEMPDATLATLKIQPSEPRDSAVYFCASDPGTGVEAFFGQGTRLTVV.

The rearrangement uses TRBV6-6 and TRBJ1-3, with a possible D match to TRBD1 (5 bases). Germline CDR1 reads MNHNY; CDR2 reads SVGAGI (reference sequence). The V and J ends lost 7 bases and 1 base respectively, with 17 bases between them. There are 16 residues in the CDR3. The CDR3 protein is CASTSLGGDSGNTIYF. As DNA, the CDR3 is TGTGCCAGCACCTCTCTTGGGGGGGATTCTGGAAACACCATATATTTT.

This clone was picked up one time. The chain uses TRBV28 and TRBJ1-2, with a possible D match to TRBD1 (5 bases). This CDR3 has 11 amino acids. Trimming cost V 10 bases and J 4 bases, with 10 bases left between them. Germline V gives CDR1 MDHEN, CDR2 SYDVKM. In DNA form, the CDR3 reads TGTGCCATCGGGGGGTTCTATGGCTACACCTTC. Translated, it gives CAIGGFYGYTF.

The CDR3 sequence: CSVEDLPGRGNTEAFF. The CDR3 DNA reads TGCAGCGTTGAAGATCTTCCGGGGCGGGGGAACACTGAAGCTTTCTTT. This chain links TRBV29-1 with TRBJ1-1; weak D call: TRBD1 (5 bases). The ends were cut back, 0 bases at V and 1 base at J, with 15 bases in the middle. CDR1 is SQVTM, CDR2 ANQGSEA, per germline. The CDR3 is 16 amino acids.

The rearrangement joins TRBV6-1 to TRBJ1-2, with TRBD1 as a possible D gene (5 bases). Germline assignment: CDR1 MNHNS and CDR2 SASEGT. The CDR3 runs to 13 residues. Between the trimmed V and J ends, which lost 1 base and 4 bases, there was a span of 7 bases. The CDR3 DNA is TGTGCCAGCAGTGAAGGACAGCTCTATGGCTACACCTTC. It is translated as CASSEGQLYGYTF.

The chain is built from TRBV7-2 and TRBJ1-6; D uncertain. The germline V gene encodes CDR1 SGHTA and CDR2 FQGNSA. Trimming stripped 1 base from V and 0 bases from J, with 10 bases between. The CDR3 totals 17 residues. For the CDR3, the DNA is TGTGCCAGCAGCTTAGGGCAGTTGGCCTCCTATAATTCACCCCTCCACTTT. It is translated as CASSLGQLASYNSPLHF. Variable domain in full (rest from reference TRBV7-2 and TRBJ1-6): GAGVSQSPSNKVTEKGKDVELRCDPISGHTALYWYRQSLGQGLEFLIYFQGNSAPDKSGLPSDRFSAERTGGSVSTLTIQRTQQEDSAVYLCASSLGQLASYNSPLHFGNGTRLTVT.

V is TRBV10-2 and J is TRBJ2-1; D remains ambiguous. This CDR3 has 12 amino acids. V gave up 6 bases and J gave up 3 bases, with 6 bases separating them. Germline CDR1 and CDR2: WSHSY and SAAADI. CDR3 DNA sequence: TGCGCCAGCAGGGACCTCTACAATGAGCAGTTCTTC. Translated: CASRDLYNEQFF.

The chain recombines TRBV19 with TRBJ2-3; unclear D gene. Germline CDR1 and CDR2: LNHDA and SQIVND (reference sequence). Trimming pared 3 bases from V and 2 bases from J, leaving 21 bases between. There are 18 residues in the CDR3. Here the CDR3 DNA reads TGTGCCAGTAGTATTGGGGTTGGGCAGAAAGCTGCCACAGATACGCAGTATTTT. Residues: CASSIGVGQKAATDTQYF.

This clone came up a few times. Here the CDR3 reads CASSLTSAQETQYF. As DNA, the CDR3 is TGCGCCAGCAGCTTGACGTCAGCCCAAGAGACCCAGTACTTC. This sequence joins TRBV5-1 and TRBJ2-5; D remains ambiguous. Trimming left V 1 base short and J 1 base short, with 8 bases between. This CDR3 has 14 residues. Germline loops: CDR1 SGHRS, CDR2 YFSETQ.

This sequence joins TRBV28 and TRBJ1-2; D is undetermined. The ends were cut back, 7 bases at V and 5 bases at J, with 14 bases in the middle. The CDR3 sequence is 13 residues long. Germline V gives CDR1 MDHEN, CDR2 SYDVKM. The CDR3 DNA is TGTGCCAGCACCTTTGGAGGGTCTTATGGCTACACCTTC. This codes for CASTFGGSYGYTF.

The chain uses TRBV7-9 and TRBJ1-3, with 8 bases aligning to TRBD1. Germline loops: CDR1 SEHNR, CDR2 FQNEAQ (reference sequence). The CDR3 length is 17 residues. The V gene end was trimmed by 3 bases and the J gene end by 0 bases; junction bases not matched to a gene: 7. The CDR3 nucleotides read TGTGCCAGCAGCTTCTCGCAGGGGGCCCCCTCTGGAAACACCATATATTTT. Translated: CASSFSQGAPSGNTIYF.

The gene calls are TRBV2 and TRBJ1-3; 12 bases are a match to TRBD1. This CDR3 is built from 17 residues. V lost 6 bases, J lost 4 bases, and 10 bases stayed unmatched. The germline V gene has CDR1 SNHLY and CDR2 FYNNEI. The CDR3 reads CASSWWGQGARGNTIYF. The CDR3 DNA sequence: TGTGCCAGCAGCTGGTGGGGACAGGGGGCTCGAGGAAACACCATATATTTT.

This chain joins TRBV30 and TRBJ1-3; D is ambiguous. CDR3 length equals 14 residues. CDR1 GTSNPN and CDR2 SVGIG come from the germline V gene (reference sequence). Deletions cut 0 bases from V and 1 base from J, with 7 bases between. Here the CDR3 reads CAWSVTLSGNTIYF. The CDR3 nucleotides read TGTGCCTGGAGTGTGACACTTTCTGGAAACACCATATATTTT.

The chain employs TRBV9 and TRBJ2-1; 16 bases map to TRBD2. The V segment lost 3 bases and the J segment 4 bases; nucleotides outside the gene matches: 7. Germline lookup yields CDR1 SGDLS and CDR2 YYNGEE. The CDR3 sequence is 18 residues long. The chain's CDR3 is CASSGRPGLAGGYNEQFF. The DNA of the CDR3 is TGTGCCAGCAGCGGCCGCCCGGGACTAGCGGGAGGGTACAATGAGCAGTTCTTC. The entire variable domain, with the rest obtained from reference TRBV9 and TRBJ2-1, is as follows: DSGVTQTPKHLITATGQRVTLRCSPRSGDLSVYWYQQSLDQGLQFLIQYYNGEERAKGNILERFSAQQFPDLHSELNLSSLELGDSALYFCASSGRPGLAGGYNEQFFGPGTRLTVL.

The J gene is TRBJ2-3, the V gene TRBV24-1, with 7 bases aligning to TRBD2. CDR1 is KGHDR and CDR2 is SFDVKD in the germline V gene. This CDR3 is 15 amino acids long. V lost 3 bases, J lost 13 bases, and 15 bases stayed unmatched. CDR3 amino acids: CATSDAGRLASREYF. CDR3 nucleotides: TGTGCCACCAGTGATGCCGGCCGACTAGCCTCAAGGGAGTATTTT.

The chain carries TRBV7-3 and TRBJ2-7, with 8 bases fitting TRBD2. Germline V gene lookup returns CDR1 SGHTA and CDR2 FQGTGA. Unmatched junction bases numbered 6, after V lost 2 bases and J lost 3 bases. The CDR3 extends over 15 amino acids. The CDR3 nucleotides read TGTGCCAGCAGCTTACCGGGAGGGCAGGGCTACGAGCAGTACTTC. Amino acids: CASSLPGGQGYEQYF.

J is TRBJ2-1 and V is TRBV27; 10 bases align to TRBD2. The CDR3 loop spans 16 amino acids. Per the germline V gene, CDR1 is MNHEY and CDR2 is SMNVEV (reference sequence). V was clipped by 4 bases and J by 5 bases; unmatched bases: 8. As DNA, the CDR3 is TGTGCCAGCAGTTCCCCCGGGACTAGCGCCAACAATGAGCAGTTCTTC. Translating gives CASSSPGTSANNEQFF.

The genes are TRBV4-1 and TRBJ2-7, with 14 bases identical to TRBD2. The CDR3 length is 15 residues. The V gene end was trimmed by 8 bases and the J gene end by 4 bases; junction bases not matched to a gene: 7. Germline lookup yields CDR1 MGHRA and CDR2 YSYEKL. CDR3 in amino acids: CASSTSGRGSYEQYF. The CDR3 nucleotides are TGCGCCAGCTCGACTAGCGGGAGGGGTTCATACGAGCAGTACTTC.

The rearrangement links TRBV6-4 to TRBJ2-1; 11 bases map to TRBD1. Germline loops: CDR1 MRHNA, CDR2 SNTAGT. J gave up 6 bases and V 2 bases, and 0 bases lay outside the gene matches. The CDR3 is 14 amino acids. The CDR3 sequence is CASSDGTGGNEQFF. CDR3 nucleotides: TGTGCCAGCAGTGACGGGACAGGGGGCAATGAGCAGTTCTTC.

In nucleotides, the CDR3 is TGTGCCTGGAGTGTAAGGCGAGGGACAGGGGCAGAAAAACTGTTTTTT. Translated, it gives CAWSVRRGTGAEKLFF. The chain employs TRBV30 and TRBJ1-4; 10 nucleotides agree with TRBD1. Germline V gene data show CDR1 as GTSNPN and CDR2 as SVGIG (reference sequence). Trimming at V came to 0 bases and at J to 8 bases, leaving 9 bases not matched to a gene. The length of the CDR3 is 16 residues.

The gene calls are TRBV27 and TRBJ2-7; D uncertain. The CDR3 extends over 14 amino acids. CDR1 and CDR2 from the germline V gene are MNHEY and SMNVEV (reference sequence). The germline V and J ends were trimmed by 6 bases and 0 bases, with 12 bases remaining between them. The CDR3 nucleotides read TGTGCCAGCAGCTTTTCCAGATTCTCCTACGAGCAGTACTTC. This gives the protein CASSFSRFSYEQYF.

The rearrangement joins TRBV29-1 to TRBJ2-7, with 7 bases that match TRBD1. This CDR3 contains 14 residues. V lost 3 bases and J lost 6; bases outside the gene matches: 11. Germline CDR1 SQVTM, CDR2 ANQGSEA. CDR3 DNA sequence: TGCAGCGTTGATCAGGGGGTTTCAACGGGCGAGCAGTACTTC. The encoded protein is CSVDQGVSTGEQYF.

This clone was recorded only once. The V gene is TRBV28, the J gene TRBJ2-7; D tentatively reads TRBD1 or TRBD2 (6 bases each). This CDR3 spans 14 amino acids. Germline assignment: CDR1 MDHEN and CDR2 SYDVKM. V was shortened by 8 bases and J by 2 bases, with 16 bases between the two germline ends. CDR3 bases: TGTGCCAGCTCGATAGCCCGGGGGCCCTACGAGCAGTACTTC. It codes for CASSIARGPYEQYF.